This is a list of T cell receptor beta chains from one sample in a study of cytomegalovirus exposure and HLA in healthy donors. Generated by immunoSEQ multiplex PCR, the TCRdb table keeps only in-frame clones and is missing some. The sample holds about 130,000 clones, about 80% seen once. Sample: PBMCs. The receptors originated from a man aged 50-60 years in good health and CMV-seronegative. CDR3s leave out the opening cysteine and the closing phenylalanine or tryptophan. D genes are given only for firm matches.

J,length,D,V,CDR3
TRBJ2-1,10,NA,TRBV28,ASSFRDNEQF
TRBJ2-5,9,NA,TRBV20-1,SASHRETQY
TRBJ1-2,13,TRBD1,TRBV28,ASSARTGWDNGYT
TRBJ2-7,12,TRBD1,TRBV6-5,ASSSGQVPYEQY
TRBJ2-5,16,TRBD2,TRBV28,ASQSASGKVRGGETQY
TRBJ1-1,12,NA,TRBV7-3,ASRAGQLNTEAF
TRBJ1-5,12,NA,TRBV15,ATSRVGGGQPQH
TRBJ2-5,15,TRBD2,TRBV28,ASSSTGGTSNSGTQY
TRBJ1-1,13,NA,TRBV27,ASSLSVEGNTEAF
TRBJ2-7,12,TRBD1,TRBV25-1,ASSKGQGPYEQY
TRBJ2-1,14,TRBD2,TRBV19,ASSLYSSGRATEQF
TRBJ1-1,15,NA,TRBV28,ASRPILGDKMNTEAF
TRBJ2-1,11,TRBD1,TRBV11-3,ASSTGQYNEQF
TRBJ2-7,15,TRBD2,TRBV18,ASSNRAGLAGTYEQY
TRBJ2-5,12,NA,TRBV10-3,AISESRAQETQY
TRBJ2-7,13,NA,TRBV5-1,ASSWERPRTDEQY
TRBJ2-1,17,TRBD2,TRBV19,ASTRGLAGGPVSYNEQF
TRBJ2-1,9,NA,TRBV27,ASSLDTEQF
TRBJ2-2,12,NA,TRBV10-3,ASSLGALGGELF
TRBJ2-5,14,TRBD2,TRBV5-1,ASTPSGPGGGETQY
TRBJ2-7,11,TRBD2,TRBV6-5,ASRATSYYEQY
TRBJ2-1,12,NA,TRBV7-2,ASSGPYTGHEQF
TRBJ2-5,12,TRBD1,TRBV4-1,ASSFGQGQETQY
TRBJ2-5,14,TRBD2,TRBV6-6,ASSFGLAGPKATQY
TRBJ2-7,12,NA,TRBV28,ASSGVARNYEQY